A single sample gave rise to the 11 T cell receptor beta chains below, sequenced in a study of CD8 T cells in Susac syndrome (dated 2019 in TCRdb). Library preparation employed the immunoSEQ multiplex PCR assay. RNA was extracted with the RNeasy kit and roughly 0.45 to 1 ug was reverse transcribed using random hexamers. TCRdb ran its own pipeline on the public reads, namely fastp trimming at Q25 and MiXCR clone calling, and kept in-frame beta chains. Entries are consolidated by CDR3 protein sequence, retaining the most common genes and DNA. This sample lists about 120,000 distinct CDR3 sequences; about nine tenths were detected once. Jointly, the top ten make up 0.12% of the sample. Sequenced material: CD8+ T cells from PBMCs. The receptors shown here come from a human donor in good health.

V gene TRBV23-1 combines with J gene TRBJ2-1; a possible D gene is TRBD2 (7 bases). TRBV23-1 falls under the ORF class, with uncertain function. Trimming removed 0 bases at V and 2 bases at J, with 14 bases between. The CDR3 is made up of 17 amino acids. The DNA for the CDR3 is TGCGCCAGCAGTCAATCAGGGGGGGTGGGGACCTACAATGAGCAGTTCTTC. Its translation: CASSQSGGVGTYNEQFF.

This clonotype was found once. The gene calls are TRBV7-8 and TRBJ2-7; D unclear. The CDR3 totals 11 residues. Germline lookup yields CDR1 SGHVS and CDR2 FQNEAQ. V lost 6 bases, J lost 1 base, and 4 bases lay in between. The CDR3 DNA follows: TGTGCCAGCAGGCATTCCTACGAGCAGTACTTC. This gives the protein CASRHSYEQYF.

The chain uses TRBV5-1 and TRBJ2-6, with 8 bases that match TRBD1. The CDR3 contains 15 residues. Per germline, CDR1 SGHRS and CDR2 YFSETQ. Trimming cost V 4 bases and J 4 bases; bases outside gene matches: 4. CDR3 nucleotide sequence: TGCGCCAGCAGCCAGACAGGGGCCGGGGCCAACGTCCTGACTTTC. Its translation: CASSQTGAGANVLTF.

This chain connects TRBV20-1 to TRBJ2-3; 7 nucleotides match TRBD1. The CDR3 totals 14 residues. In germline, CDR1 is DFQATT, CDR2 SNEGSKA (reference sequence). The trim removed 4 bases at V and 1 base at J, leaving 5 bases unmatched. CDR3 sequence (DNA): TGCAGTGCTATCGGGACAGTGGGCACAGATACGCAGTATTTT. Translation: CSAIGTVGTDTQYF.

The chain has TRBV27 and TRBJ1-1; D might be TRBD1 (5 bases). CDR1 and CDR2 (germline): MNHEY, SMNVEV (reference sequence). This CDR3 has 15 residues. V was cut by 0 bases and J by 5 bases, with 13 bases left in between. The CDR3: CASSLSSGWGTEAFF. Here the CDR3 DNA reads TGTGCCAGCAGTTTATCGAGTGGGTGGGGGACTGAAGCTTTCTTT.

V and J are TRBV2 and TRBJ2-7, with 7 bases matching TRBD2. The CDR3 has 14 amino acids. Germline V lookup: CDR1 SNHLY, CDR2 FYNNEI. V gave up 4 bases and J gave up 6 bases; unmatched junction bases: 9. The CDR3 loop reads CASSATSARSEQYF. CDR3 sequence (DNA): TGTGCCAGCAGTGCAACTAGCGCAAGGTCCGAGCAGTACTTC.

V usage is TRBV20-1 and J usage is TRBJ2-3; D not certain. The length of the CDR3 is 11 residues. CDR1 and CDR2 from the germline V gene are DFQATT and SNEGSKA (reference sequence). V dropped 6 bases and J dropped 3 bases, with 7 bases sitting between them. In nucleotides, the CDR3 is TGCAGTGCAGCGATTACAGATACGCAGTATTTT. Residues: CSAAITDTQYF.

CDR3 in DNA: TGCGCCAGCGTCGGGGACAGGGGGACAGATACGCAGTATTTT. Its translation: CASVGDRGTDTQYF. V is TRBV4-1 and J is TRBJ2-3, with 11 nucleotides matching TRBD1. CDR1 is MGHRA, CDR2 YSYEKL, per germline. V trimming: 8 bases; J trimming: 3 bases; junction bases outside the gene matches: 4. The CDR3 runs 14 residues.

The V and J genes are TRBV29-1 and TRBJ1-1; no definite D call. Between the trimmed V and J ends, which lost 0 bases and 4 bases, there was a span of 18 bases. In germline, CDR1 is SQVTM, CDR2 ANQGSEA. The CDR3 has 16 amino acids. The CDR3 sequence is CSVEDREGRAGTEAFF. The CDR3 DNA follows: TGCAGCGTTGAAGATCGAGAGGGCCGGGCGGGCACTGAAGCTTTCTTT.

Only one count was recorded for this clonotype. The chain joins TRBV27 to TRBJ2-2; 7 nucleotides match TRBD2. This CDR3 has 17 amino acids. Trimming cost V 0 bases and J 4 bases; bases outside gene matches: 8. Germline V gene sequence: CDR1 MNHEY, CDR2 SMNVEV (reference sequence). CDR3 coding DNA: TGTGCCAGCAGTTTATCGCCTAGCGGCTTATCCACCGGGGAGCTGTTTTTT. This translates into CASSLSPSGLSTGELFF.

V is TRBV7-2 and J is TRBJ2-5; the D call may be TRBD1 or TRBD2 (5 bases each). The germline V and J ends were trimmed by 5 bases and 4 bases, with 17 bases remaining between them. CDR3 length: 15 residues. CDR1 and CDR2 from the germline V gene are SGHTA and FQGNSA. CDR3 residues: CASSPNTGPRETQYF. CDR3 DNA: TGTGCCAGCAGCCCGAACACGGGACCAAGAGAGACCCAGTACTTC.